This T cell receptor beta chain was sequenced for a study of cytomegalovirus exposure and HLA in healthy donors. V was cut by 2 bases and J by 4 bases, with 8 bases left in between. The CDR3 runs to 14 residues. Germline V gives CDR1 MNHEY, CDR2 SMNVEV (reference sequence). The protocol was immunoSEQ multiplex PCR, while the TCRdb copy is restricted to in-frame clones and leaves out a portion. The sample yields more than 85,000 clones, about nine tenths seen once. The source is a woman younger than 35 in good health and CMV-seronegative. Source material: PBMCs. The chain combines TRBV27 with TRBJ2-2; D gene ambiguous. CDR3 loop: CASSLGESTGELFF. In nucleotides, the CDR3 is TGTGCCAGCAGTTTAGGAGAAAGCACCGGGGAGCTGTTTTTT.